Listed below are T cell receptor beta chains from one sample, sequenced in a study of cytomegalovirus exposure and HLA in healthy donors. Measured with immunoSEQ multiplex PCR; TCRdb has only the in-frame clones, and not every one. The profile covers about 200,000 clones, with 80% to 90% appearing a single time and roughly 13% taken by the ten largest. Sequencing was carried out using PBMCs. These receptors came from a woman younger than 45 in good health and CMV-seropositive. Both conserved end residues are part of each CDR3. The order of the fields is D gene, V gene, J gene, clone size, CDR3 protein, CDR3 DNA. The D gene is left open where the match is weak. Clone size is stated in some rows and not others, as once, few, many or a class when expanded.

d_call: TRBD2
v_call: TRBV6-5
j_call: TRBJ2-7
clone_size: -
cdr3_aa: CASSRASGRFEQYF
cdr3_nt: TGTGCCAGCAGCCGTGCTAGCGGGAGGTTCGAGCAGTACTTC

d_call: TRBD2
v_call: TRBV10-3
j_call: TRBJ2-3
clone_size: -
cdr3_aa: CAISETAFGAGGPYTQYF
cdr3_nt: TGTGCCATCAGTGAGACCGCTTTTGGGGCGGGAGGGCCATATACGCAGTATTTT

d_call: -
v_call: TRBV28
j_call: TRBJ1-4
clone_size: -
cdr3_aa: CASSFQGIRVKLFF
cdr3_nt: TGTGCCAGCAGTTTCCAGGGGATTCGTGTAAAACTGTTTTTT

d_call: TRBD1
v_call: TRBV2
j_call: TRBJ2-5
clone_size: -
cdr3_aa: CASSYGTAETQYF
cdr3_nt: TGTGCCAGCAGTTACGGGACAGCCGAGACCCAGTACTTC

d_call: -
v_call: TRBV6-6
j_call: TRBJ1-4
clone_size: -
cdr3_aa: CASRAGGTNEKLFF
cdr3_nt: TGTGCCAGCAGGGCCGGCGGGACTAATGAAAAACTGTTTTTT

d_call: TRBD2
v_call: TRBV7-8
j_call: TRBJ2-7
clone_size: -
cdr3_aa: CASSLVFGRGGNEQYF
cdr3_nt: TGTGCCAGCAGCTTAGTCTTCGGCCGGGGGGGAAACGAGCAGTACTTC

d_call: TRBD1
v_call: TRBV7-2
j_call: TRBJ2-7
clone_size: -
cdr3_aa: CASSLTGAYEQYF
cdr3_nt: TGTGCCAGCAGCTTAACAGGGGCCTACGAGCAGTACTTC

d_call: TRBD1
v_call: TRBV6-1
j_call: TRBJ2-7
clone_size: once
cdr3_aa: CASSVGTGIYEQYF
cdr3_nt: TGTGCCAGCAGCGTGGGGACAGGGATCTACGAGCAGTACTTC

d_call: TRBD1
v_call: TRBV7-2
j_call: TRBJ1-2
clone_size: -
cdr3_aa: CASRPGTDRYGYTF
cdr3_nt: TGTGCCAGCAGACCCGGGACAGATCGCTATGGCTACACCTTC

d_call: TRBD2
v_call: TRBV9
j_call: TRBJ2-7
clone_size: -
cdr3_aa: CASSVDLAGVDEQYF
cdr3_nt: TGTGCCAGCAGCGTAGATCTAGCGGGAGTGGACGAGCAGTACTTC

d_call: -
v_call: TRBV5-1
j_call: TRBJ2-2
clone_size: -
cdr3_aa: CASSLLVVSTGELFF
cdr3_nt: TGCGCCAGCAGCTTATTGGTCGTCAGCACCGGGGAGCTGTTTTTT

d_call: -
v_call: TRBV7-9
j_call: TRBJ1-2
clone_size: few
cdr3_aa: CASSLDVQGYTF
cdr3_nt: TGTGCCAGCAGCTTAGATGTACAAGGCTACACCTTC

d_call: TRBD1
v_call: TRBV27
j_call: TRBJ2-7
clone_size: -
cdr3_aa: CASSVGTGGARTYEQYF
cdr3_nt: TGTGCCAGCAGCGTTGGGACAGGGGGCGCTCGTACCTACGAGCAGTACTTC

d_call: -
v_call: TRBV2
j_call: TRBJ1-1
clone_size: few
cdr3_aa: CASSVSENTEAFF
cdr3_nt: TGTGCCAGCAGTGTGTCAGAGAACACTGAAGCTTTCTTT

d_call: TRBD1
v_call: TRBV5-4
j_call: TRBJ1-1
clone_size: few
cdr3_aa: CASSLPGGTEAFF
cdr3_nt: TGTGCCAGCAGCTTACCAGGGGGTACTGAAGCTTTCTTT

d_call: TRBD2
v_call: TRBV5-6
j_call: TRBJ2-1
clone_size: -
cdr3_aa: CASMPGLAVYNEQFF
cdr3_nt: TGTGCCAGCATGCCGGGACTAGCGGTCTACAATGAGCAGTTCTTC

d_call: -
v_call: TRBV5-4
j_call: TRBJ2-3
clone_size: -
cdr3_aa: CASSLKRAEADTQYF
cdr3_nt: TGTGCCAGCAGCTTGAAGAGGGCAGAGGCAGATACGCAGTATTTT

d_call: TRBD2
v_call: TRBV7-2
j_call: TRBJ2-7
clone_size: -
cdr3_aa: CASSLSGLADDEQYF
cdr3_nt: TGTGCCAGCAGCTTATCTGGACTAGCGGATGACGAGCAGTACTTC

d_call: -
v_call: TRBV18
j_call: TRBJ1-2
clone_size: -
cdr3_aa: CASSATGRDAGYTF
cdr3_nt: TGTGCCAGCTCAGCCACAGGGAGAGACGCTGGCTACACCTTC

d_call: -
v_call: TRBV4-1
j_call: TRBJ2-3
clone_size: -
cdr3_aa: CASSQPGLSTDTQYF
cdr3_nt: TGCGCCAGCAGCCAACCAGGACTAAGCACAGATACGCAGTATTTT

d_call: -
v_call: TRBV27
j_call: TRBJ1-2
clone_size: -
cdr3_aa: CASSPPGQSGYTF
cdr3_nt: TGTGCCAGCAGTCCCCCCGGACAATCCGGCTACACCTTC

d_call: TRBD2
v_call: TRBV5-1
j_call: TRBJ2-5
clone_size: -
cdr3_aa: CASSPGLAGPQETQYF
cdr3_nt: TGCGCCAGCAGCCCCGGACTAGCGGGACCTCAAGAGACCCAGTACTTC

d_call: -
v_call: TRBV5-1
j_call: TRBJ2-1
clone_size: -
cdr3_aa: CASSEQGPYNEQFF
cdr3_nt: TGCGCCAGCAGCGAACAGGGACCTTACAATGAGCAGTTCTTC

d_call: TRBD1
v_call: TRBV30
j_call: TRBJ1-2
clone_size: -
cdr3_aa: CAWGGTGGYYGYTF
cdr3_nt: TGTGCCTGGGGGGGAACAGGGGGTTACTATGGCTACACCTTC

d_call: -
v_call: TRBV6-5
j_call: TRBJ2-7
clone_size: -
cdr3_aa: CASSPPLAGSYEQYF
cdr3_nt: TGTGCCAGCAGTCCCCCACTGGCGGGTTCCTACGAGCAGTACTTC

d_call: -
v_call: TRBV4-2
j_call: TRBJ2-1
clone_size: -
cdr3_aa: CASSQGHEQFF
cdr3_nt: TGTGCCAGCAGCCAAGGGCACGAGCAGTTCTTC

d_call: -
v_call: TRBV5-1
j_call: TRBJ2-6
clone_size: -
cdr3_aa: CASSLPGLPSGANVLTF
cdr3_nt: TGCGCCAGCAGCTTGCCGGGACTTCCATCTGGGGCCAACGTCCTGACTTTC

d_call: -
v_call: TRBV6-1
j_call: TRBJ1-5
clone_size: -
cdr3_aa: CASSLETPDQPQHF
cdr3_nt: TGTGCCTCAAGTCTTGAGACACCGGATCAGCCCCAGCATTTT

d_call: -
v_call: TRBV19
j_call: TRBJ2-7
clone_size: -
cdr3_aa: CASRDLENYEQYF
cdr3_nt: TGTGCCAGCCGGGACTTGGAGAACTACGAGCAGTACTTC

d_call: -
v_call: TRBV7-3
j_call: TRBJ1-1
clone_size: -
cdr3_aa: CASRGGGMNTEAFF
cdr3_nt: TGTGCCAGCAGAGGTGGCGGCATGAACACTGAAGCTTTCTTT

d_call: -
v_call: TRBV7-2
j_call: TRBJ2-1
clone_size: -
cdr3_aa: CASSLFGVGRDSREQFF
cdr3_nt: TGTGCCAGCAGCTTATTTGGGGTGGGGCGGGACTCACGTGAGCAGTTCTTC

d_call: -
v_call: TRBV6-1
j_call: TRBJ2-7
clone_size: -
cdr3_aa: CATRPREKYEQYF
cdr3_nt: TGTGCCACCAGACCGAGGGAGAAATACGAGCAGTACTTC

d_call: -
v_call: TRBV28
j_call: TRBJ2-7
clone_size: -
cdr3_aa: CASSLPENEQYF
cdr3_nt: TGTGCCAGCAGTTTACCGGAGAACGAGCAGTACTTC

d_call: TRBD1
v_call: TRBV27
j_call: TRBJ1-2
clone_size: once
cdr3_aa: CATKRQGPQTLYGYTF
cdr3_nt: TGTGCCACCAAGAGACAGGGGCCGCAAACACTCTATGGCTACACCTTC

d_call: TRBD2
v_call: TRBV9
j_call: TRBJ2-3
clone_size: -
cdr3_aa: CASSSAGDGDTQYF
cdr3_nt: TGTGCCAGCAGCTCAGCGGGAGACGGTGATACGCAGTATTTT

d_call: TRBD2
v_call: TRBV27
j_call: TRBJ2-5
clone_size: -
cdr3_aa: CASRLMGGSQETQYF
cdr3_nt: TGTGCCAGCAGACTTATGGGGGGGAGTCAGGAGACCCAGTACTTC

d_call: TRBD1
v_call: TRBV6-5
j_call: TRBJ2-5
clone_size: -
cdr3_aa: CASSGRGETQYF
cdr3_nt: TGTGCCAGCAGCGGCAGGGGGGAGACCCAGTACTTC

d_call: -
v_call: TRBV11-2
j_call: TRBJ2-3
clone_size: -
cdr3_aa: CASSPGGADTQYF
cdr3_nt: TGTGCCAGCAGCCCCGGGGGTGCAGATACGCAGTATTTT

d_call: TRBD2
v_call: TRBV19
j_call: TRBJ2-1
clone_size: -
cdr3_aa: CASRISGYNEQFF
cdr3_nt: TGTGCCAGCCGGATTAGCGGGTACAATGAGCAGTTCTTC

d_call: -
v_call: TRBV6-5
j_call: TRBJ1-5
clone_size: once
cdr3_aa: CASSYGPRGLNQPQHF
cdr3_nt: TGTGCCAGCAGTTACGGGCCCCGAGGGCTTAATCAGCCCCAGCATTTT

d_call: -
v_call: TRBV4-2
j_call: TRBJ1-2
clone_size: -
cdr3_aa: CASSQFLTENYGYTF
cdr3_nt: TGTGCCAGCAGCCAATTCTTAACAGAAAACTATGGCTACACCTTC

d_call: TRBD1
v_call: TRBV9
j_call: TRBJ1-2
clone_size: -
cdr3_aa: CASSGDLAGGAMVYGYTF
cdr3_nt: TGTGCCAGCAGCGGAGACCTCGCAGGGGGCGCGATGGTCTATGGCTACACCTTC

d_call: TRBD1
v_call: TRBV13
j_call: TRBJ2-7
clone_size: -
cdr3_aa: CASSFRGPSSYEQYF
cdr3_nt: TGTGCCAGCAGCTTTAGGGGGCCAAGCTCCTACGAGCAGTACTTC

d_call: -
v_call: TRBV27
j_call: TRBJ1-5
clone_size: -
cdr3_aa: CASSSLLEGNQPQHF
cdr3_nt: TGTGCCAGCAGTTCCCTCTTAGAGGGCAATCAGCCCCAGCATTTT

d_call: TRBD2
v_call: TRBV29-1
j_call: TRBJ2-1
clone_size: once
cdr3_aa: CSVVASGGSKQFF
cdr3_nt: TGCAGCGTTGTGGCTAGCGGGGGGTCGAAGCAGTTCTTC

d_call: -
v_call: TRBV6-5
j_call: TRBJ2-1
clone_size: -
cdr3_aa: CASSQLNEQFF
cdr3_nt: TGTGCCAGCAGTCAACTCAATGAGCAGTTCTTC